The 13 T cell receptor beta chains given below trace back to one sample, sequenced in a study of blood T cells in healthy people across ages. A second PCR, run for about 7 to 12 cycles, used a sample-barcoded 5' primer plus a J-beta primer mix. MiXCR, applied by TCRdb to the 5' RACE reads, yields one record per CDR3 protein. The table includes more than 800,000 distinct CDR3 sequences, over 35% detected once. The sequenced sample consisted of blood. The receptors shown here come from an older woman in good health.

The gene calls are TRBV20-1 and TRBJ2-1, with a tentative D call TRBD2 (6 bases). The CDR3 spans 14 residues. V was shortened by 7 bases and J by 0 bases, with 13 bases between the two germline ends. The V gene's germline CDR1 is DFQATT and CDR2 SNEGSKA (reference sequence). The CDR3 here is CSVADYSSYNEQFF. The CDR3 DNA reads as TGCAGTGTCGCGGACTACAGCTCCTACAATGAGCAGTTCTTC.

As to this clonotype: At one end the junction does not follow the germline gene, possibly because of a read error. V and J are TRBV10-3 and TRBJ2-1; 13 nucleotides line up with TRBD2. The CDR3 spans 22 residues. Germline-derived CDR1 and CDR2 are ENHRY and SYGVKD. The CDR3 nucleotides are TGTGCCGTCAGTGAGTATTTGTCCTCGGGTGTTGCCAGGACTAGCGGGAGTAATGAGCAGTTCTTC. Translation gives CAVSEYLSSGVARTSGSNEQFF.

CDR3 loop: CSARDFHSEQFF. CDR3 bases: TGCAGTGCTAGAGATTTCCACTCGGAGCAGTTCTTC. The rearrangement uses TRBV20-1 and TRBJ2-1; D remains ambiguous. The V gene's germline CDR1 is DFQATT and CDR2 SNEGSKA (reference sequence). The CDR3 is 12 residues long. V lost 0 bases and J 10 bases, leaving 10 bases between the germline ends.

V and J are TRBV20-1 and TRBJ2-7; either TRBD1 or TRBD2 may fit D (6 bases each). Trimming removed 6 bases at V and 6 bases at J, with 21 bases between. CDR3 length: 14 amino acids. CDR1 is DFQATT and CDR2 is SNEGSKA in the germline V gene (reference sequence). The CDR3 coding sequence is TGCAGTGCCGGGGGCGGGACTGGGACCCGCGAGCAGTACTTC. Translation: CSAGGGTGTREQYF.

The gene calls are TRBV15 and TRBJ1-6; D gene unclear. The CDR3 consists of 14 residues. V lost 8 bases to trimming and J lost 5 bases, with 13 bases between them. The germline V gene encodes CDR1 LNHNV and CDR2 YYDKDF (reference sequence). CDR3 DNA: TGTGCCACCTCGGCATTGACCAATAATTCACCCCTCCACTTT. It translates to CATSALTNNSPLHF.

DNA for the CDR3: TGTGCCAGCAGCTTGGACGGGGGGCCCCACAATGAGCAGTTCTTC. This codes for CASSLDGGPHNEQFF. The chain is built from TRBV5-5 and TRBJ2-1; the D gene is possibly TRBD2 (7 bases). V was cut by 0 bases and J by 5 bases, with 12 bases left in between. Germline-derived CDR1 and CDR2 are SGHKS and YYEKEE (reference sequence). This CDR3 spans 15 amino acids.

This clonotype occurred a few times. This rearrangement joins TRBV3-1 to TRBJ1-2; no definite D call. Germline CDR1 is LGHDT and CDR2 is YNNKEL (reference sequence). Trimming removed 0 bases from V and 4 bases from J, with 9 bases in between. The CDR3 consists of 14 residues. CDR3 sequence: CASSQDGGPYGYTF. The CDR3 DNA sequence: TGTGCCAGCAGCCAAGATGGAGGACCCTATGGCTACACCTTC.

There are a few counts of this clonotype. The chain is built from TRBV28 and TRBJ2-5; D remains unclear. The last part of the DNA fits TRBJ2-7 better; the J call may be wrong. Germline CDR1 and CDR2: MDHEN and SYDVKM. The CDR3 contains 16 residues. CDR3 in DNA: TGTGCCAGCAGTTTTCTGGCTCGTGGGGTTTCGTACGAGCAGTACTTC. This encodes CASSFLARGVSYEQYF.

The chain is built from TRBV13 and TRBJ2-7; 13 positions match TRBD2. This CDR3 spans 17 amino acids. Germline values: CDR1 PRHDT, CDR2 FYEKMQ (reference sequence). V lost 6 bases, J lost 0 bases, and 8 bases stayed unmatched. This chain's CDR3 is CASRRLAGGCSSYEQYF. The CDR3 DNA reads TGTGCCAGCAGAAGACTAGCGGGAGGCTGTAGCTCCTACGAGCAGTACTTC.

In this sample, this clonotype turned up a few times. The V call is TRBV6-1, the J call TRBJ2-1; 12 nucleotides agree with TRBD2. The germline gives CDR1 MNHNS, CDR2 SASEGT. J lost 8 bases, V lost 7 bases, and 6 bases had no gene match. The CDR3 is 14 residues long. CDR3 residues: CASNPGLAGYEQFF. DNA for the CDR3: TGTGCCAGCAATCCGGGACTAGCGGGCTATGAGCAGTTCTTC.

The chain combines TRBV6-2 or TRBV6-3 with TRBJ1-5, with D perhaps TRBD1 (5 bases). CDR1 is MNHEY and CDR2 is SVGEGT in the germline V gene. This CDR3 contains 13 residues. With 3 bases removed from V and 6 bases from J, the gap between germline ends came to 9 bases. The CDR3 DNA follows: TGTGCCAGCAGTTATCAGGGACGTCAGCCCCAGCATTTT. Amino acid sequence: CASSYQGRQPQHF.

This chain links TRBV29-1 with TRBJ1-1; 7 nucleotides align to TRBD1. Germline V gene lookup returns CDR1 SQVTM and CDR2 ANQGSEA. J lost 6 bases, V lost 2 bases, and 0 bases had no gene match. The CDR3 is 11 amino acids. CDR3 residues: CSVETGAEAFF. The CDR3, as DNA: TGCAGCGTTGAAACAGGGGCTGAAGCTTTCTTT.

The J gene is TRBJ1-2, the V gene TRBV6-5, with D perhaps matching TRBD1 (5 bases). Trimming stripped 7 bases from V and 7 bases from J, with 13 bases between. The CDR3 spans 12 residues. Germline CDR1 reads MNHEY; CDR2 reads SVGAGI. As DNA, the CDR3 is TGTGCCAGCACCCAGGGTTTATCTGGCTACACCTTC. Protein sequence: CASTQGLSGYTF.